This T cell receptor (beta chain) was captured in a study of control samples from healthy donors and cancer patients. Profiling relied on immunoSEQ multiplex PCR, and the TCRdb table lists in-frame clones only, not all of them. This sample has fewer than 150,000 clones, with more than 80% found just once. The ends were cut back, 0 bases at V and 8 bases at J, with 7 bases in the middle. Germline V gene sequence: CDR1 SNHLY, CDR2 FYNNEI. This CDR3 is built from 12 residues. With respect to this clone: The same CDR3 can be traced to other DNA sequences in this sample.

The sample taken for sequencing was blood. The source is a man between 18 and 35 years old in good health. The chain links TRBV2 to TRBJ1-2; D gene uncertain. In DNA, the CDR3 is TGTGCCAGCAGTGAAGCGGCCTACGGCTACACCTTC. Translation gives CASSEAAYGYTF. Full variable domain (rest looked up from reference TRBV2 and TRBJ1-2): EPEVTQTPSHQVTQMGQEVILRCVPISNHLYFYWYRQILGQKVEFLVSFYNNEISEKSEIFDDQFSVERPDGSNFTLKIRSTKLEDSAMYFCASSEAAYGYTFGSGTRLTVV.